Below are 5 T cell receptor beta chains sequenced from a single sample in a study of siplizumab effects on memory and regulatory T cells. Profiling relied on immunoSEQ multiplex PCR, and the TCRdb table lists in-frame clones only, not all of them. The sample yields around 100,000 clones, 80% to 95% seen once. Input material: CD4+ T cells sorted from blood. These receptors all come from a human donor in good health.

V and J are TRBV19 and TRBJ1-1, with a possible D match to TRBD1 (5 bases). CDR3 length: 13 residues. Trimming removed 7 bases at V and 1 base at J, with 10 bases between. Germline lookup yields CDR1 LNHDA and CDR2 SQIVND (reference sequence). In DNA form, the CDR3 reads TGTGCCAGTACCCGAACAGGGAACACTGAAGCTTTCTTT. Residues: CASTRTGNTEAFF.

This chain links TRBV21-1 with TRBJ2-1; no DNA check was done on the table's D call, TRBD2. TRBV21-1 is a listed pseudogene. The CDR3 runs to 12 residues. Here the CDR3 reads CASSCPSVQQFF. CDR3 sequence (DNA): TGTGCCAGCAGCTGTCCAAGCGTCCAGCAGTTCTTC.

The rearrangement joins TRBV28 to TRBJ2-4, with TRBD2 as a possible D gene (6 bases). V dropped 5 bases and J dropped 9 bases, with 20 bases sitting between them. Germline V gives CDR1 MDHEN, CDR2 SYDVKM. CDR3 length: 15 amino acids. CDR3: CASSDGGTGGIIQYF. DNA of the CDR3: TGTGCCAGCAGTGACGGAGGGACCGGGGGAATCATTCAGTACTTC.

V and J are TRBV6-5 and TRBJ1-2, with D unclear. Germline assignment: CDR1 MNHEY and CDR2 SVGAGI. CDR3 length: 12 amino acids. The V end was cut by 6 bases, the J end by 1 base, with 6 bases between. The CDR3 DNA reads TGTGCCAGCAGCCGTCATAACTATGGCTACACCTTC. Translated: CASSRHNYGYTF.

The chain is built from TRBV25-1 and TRBJ1-4; possible D gene TRBD1, 5 bases. This CDR3 is 16 amino acids long. Germline CDR1 reads MGHDK; CDR2 reads SYGVNS. Trimming took 1 base from V and 7 from J, leaving 16 bases between them. CDR3 coding DNA: TGTGCCAGCAGTGAATTCGGGGGGATAACAGGTGAAAAACTGTTTTTT. Translating it yields CASSEFGGITGEKLFF.